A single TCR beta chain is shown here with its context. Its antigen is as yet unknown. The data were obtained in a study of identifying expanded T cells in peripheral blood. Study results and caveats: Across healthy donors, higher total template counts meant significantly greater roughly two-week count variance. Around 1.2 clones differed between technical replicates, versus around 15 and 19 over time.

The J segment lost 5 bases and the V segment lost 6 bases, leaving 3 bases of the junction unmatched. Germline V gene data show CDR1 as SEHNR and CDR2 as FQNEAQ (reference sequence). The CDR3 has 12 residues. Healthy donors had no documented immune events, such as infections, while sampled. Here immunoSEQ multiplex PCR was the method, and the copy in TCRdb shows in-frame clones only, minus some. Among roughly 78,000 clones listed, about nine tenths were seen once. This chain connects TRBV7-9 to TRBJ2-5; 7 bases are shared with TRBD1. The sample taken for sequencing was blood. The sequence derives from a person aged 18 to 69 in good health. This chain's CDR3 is CASRTGLETQYF. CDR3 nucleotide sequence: TGTGCCAGCAGGACAGGGCTGGAGACCCAGTACTTC.